Each of the 25 T cell receptor beta chains below was sequenced from the same sample in a study of blood T cell repertoires in COVID-19. Sequencing was performed with immunoSEQ multiplex PCR; in TCRdb, only in-frame clones are kept and a portion is missing. The sample yields 150,000 to 180,000 clones, 65% to 90% seen once. What was sequenced was peripheral blood. The receptors come from a woman in her fifties or sixties with COVID-19, enrolled during active disease.

The chain links TRBV6-5 to TRBJ1-5, with 7 nucleotides matching TRBD1. CDR1 MNHEY and CDR2 SVGAGI come from the germline V gene. The CDR3 spans 14 residues. The V gene end was trimmed by 6 bases and the J gene end by 1 base; junction bases not matched to a gene: 3. CDR3 sequence reads: CASRKQGSNQPQHF. DNA of the CDR3: TGTGCCAGCAGAAAACAGGGGAGCAATCAGCCCCAGCATTTT.

The chain couples TRBV11-2 to TRBJ1-5; perhaps TRBD1 as D (6 bases). The CDR3 is 14 amino acids. Between the trimmed V and J ends, which lost 5 bases and 4 bases, there was a span of 12 bases. The germline V gene has CDR1 SGHAT and CDR2 FQNNGV. The CDR3 bases are TGTGCCAGCAGCCAACAGGGCGCAAATCAGCCCCAGCATTTT. This translates into CASSQQGANQPQHF.

This clone was detected a few times. This sequence joins TRBV9 and TRBJ2-2, with a weak D call TRBD2 (6 bases). Trimming took 2 bases from V and 4 from J, leaving 21 bases between them. Germline V gives CDR1 SGDLS, CDR2 YYNGEE. The CDR3 loop spans 18 amino acids. The CDR3 coding sequence is TGTGCCAGCAGCGTTGGCGGGGCCCGCGGTGGAGCCACCGGGGAGCTGTTTTTT. This encodes CASSVGGARGGATGELFF. Supplemented by reference TRBV9 and TRBJ2-2, the full variable domain reads DSGVTQTPKHLITATGQRVTLRCSPRSGDLSVYWYQQSLDQGLQFLIQYYNGEERAKGNILERFSAQQFPDLHSELNLSSLELGDSALYFCASSVGGARGGATGELFFGEGSRLTVL.

The rearrangement joins TRBV5-1 to TRBJ1-3; D call uncertain. The germline V gene has CDR1 SGHRS and CDR2 YFSETQ. The CDR3 is made up of 16 amino acids. V was pared by 0 bases and J by 0 bases, with 10 bases between. The CDR3 nucleotides read TGCGCCAGCAGCTTGGGGACTCCTGGCTCTGGAAACACCATATATTTT. This translates into CASSLGTPGSGNTIYF.

This chain joins TRBV19 and TRBJ2-7, with D perhaps TRBD1 (5 bases). The CDR3 is 12 residues long. V lost 5 bases and J 4 bases, leaving 9 bases between the germline ends. Germline CDR1 is LNHDA and CDR2 is SQIVND (reference sequence). CDR3 sequence (DNA): TGTGCCAGTAGTGGACAAAAATACGAGCAGTACTTC. Residues: CASSGQKYEQYF.

This chain links TRBV6-5 with TRBJ1-2, with a weak D call TRBD1 (5 bases). The CDR3 totals 15 residues. Trimming removed 4 bases at V and 2 bases at J, with 14 bases between. Germline V gene data show CDR1 as MNHEY and CDR2 as SVGAGI. The CDR3 here is CASSSPREGNYGYTF. CDR3 DNA: TGTGCCAGCAGTTCCCCGCGGGAGGGGAACTATGGCTACACCTTC.

About this clone: Mismatch with germline at one junction end may stem from a read error. The chain carries TRBV7-7 and TRBJ2-1, with a weak D call TRBD1 (6 bases). The CDR3 runs to 13 residues. Per germline, CDR1 SSHAT and CDR2 FNYEAQ (reference sequence). The CDR3 DNA is TGTGCTAGCAGCCTGGACAGATACAATGAGCAGTTCTTC. Its protein product is CASSLDRYNEQFF.

The chain couples TRBV10-3 to TRBJ1-1; D not certain. This CDR3 is 15 amino acids long. The V end lost 4 bases, the J end lost 2 bases, and 14 bases lay between the germline ends. Germline CDR1 and CDR2: ENHRY and SYGVKD. The CDR3 is CAISVGRQLNTEAFF. CDR3 nucleotide sequence: TGTGCCATCAGTGTGGGCAGACAACTCAACACTGAAGCTTTCTTT.

With regard to this clone: This CDR3 is also generated by other DNA sequences in the sample. The rearrangement uses TRBV5-1 and TRBJ2-5, with D perhaps TRBD2 (5 bases). There are 14 residues in the CDR3. V was pared by 0 bases and J by 2 bases, with 8 bases between. From germline, CDR1 is SGHRS and CDR2 YFSETQ. In DNA form, the CDR3 reads TGCGCCAGCAGCTTGGGGACTGGGCAAGAGACCCAGTACTTC. It codes for CASSLGTGQETQYF.

The V call is TRBV10-2, the J call TRBJ2-5; TRBD2 aligns across 12 bases. J lost 5 bases, V lost 5 bases, and 9 bases had no gene match. Germline values: CDR1 WSHSY, CDR2 SAAADI. This CDR3 region has 16 residues. The CDR3 DNA is TGCGCCAGCAGTAAGGCTAGCGGGAGGGCCGGGGAGACCCAGTACTTC. This translates into CASSKASGRAGETQYF.

Only a few counts were recorded for this clone. The chain is built from TRBV27 and TRBJ1-2, with 11 bases lining up with TRBD1. The J segment lost 6 bases and the V segment lost 1 base, leaving 4 bases of the junction unmatched. The CDR3 loop spans 15 amino acids. The germline V gene has CDR1 MNHEY and CDR2 SMNVEV (reference sequence). CDR3 nucleotide sequence: TGTGCCAGCAGTTTATTAGGACAGGGGGCGCATGGCTACACCTTC. As protein: CASSLLGQGAHGYTF.

The J gene is TRBJ1-4, the V gene TRBV7-9; D unresolved. The CDR3 spans 15 residues. Germline CDR1 is SEHNR and CDR2 is FQNEAQ (reference sequence). V was pared by 6 bases and J by 5 bases, with 16 bases between. CDR3 sequence: CASRPRAGSNEKLFF. CDR3 coding DNA: TGTGCCAGCAGACCCAGAGCGGGATCGAATGAAAAACTGTTTTTT.

The sample holds a few counts of this clone. This sequence joins TRBV2 and TRBJ2-1; TRBD2 is a possible D gene (5 bases). Germline V gene lookup returns CDR1 SNHLY and CDR2 FYNNEI. This CDR3 comprises 14 residues. Between the trimmed V and J ends, which lost 6 bases and 11 bases, there was a span of 20 bases. The CDR3 protein is CASSPMWSSLKQFF. For the CDR3, the DNA is TGTGCCAGCAGCCCCATGTGGTCTAGCTTAAAGCAGTTCTTC.

This sequence joins TRBV7-7 and TRBJ1-4; 8 bases agree with TRBD1. Looked up from germline, CDR1 is SSHAT and CDR2 is FNYEAQ (reference sequence). The CDR3 is 15 amino acids. V was pared by 2 bases and J by 8 bases, with 7 bases of the junction left unmatched. The chain's CDR3 is CASSLRSRGREKLFF. DNA of the CDR3: TGTGCCAGCAGCTTACGGTCCAGGGGGCGAGAAAAACTGTTTTTT.

This clone came up a few times. This sequence joins TRBV6-5 and TRBJ1-3; the D gene is possibly TRBD1 (6 bases). The CDR3 length is 15 residues. The germline gives CDR1 MNHEY, CDR2 SVGAGI. V lost 6 bases, J lost 2 bases, and 14 bases lay in between. The CDR3: CASSNIQGAGNTIYF. The CDR3, as DNA: TGTGCCAGCAGCAATATACAGGGAGCTGGAAACACCATATATTTT.

As regards this clone: Other DNA sequences in this sample translate to the same CDR3. This chain links TRBV3-1 (or the pseudogene TRBV3-2) with TRBJ2-3; D might be TRBD2 (6 bases). The CDR3 runs to 15 residues. The V and J ends lost 4 bases and 0 bases respectively, with 11 bases between them. The germline V gene has CDR1 LGHDT and CDR2 YNNKEL (reference sequence). In DNA, the CDR3 is TGTGCCAGCAGCCCAACTAGCACTAGCACAGATACGCAGTATTTT. Translation: CASSPTSTSTDTQYF.

J is TRBJ1-2 and V is TRBV3-1 (or the pseudogene TRBV3-2); 10 bases map to TRBD1. The CDR3 consists of 14 residues. Trimming took 4 bases from V and 7 from J; bases not matched to a gene: 6. Per germline, CDR1 LGHDT and CDR2 YNNKEL (reference sequence). CDR3 sequence (DNA): TGTGCCAGCAGCCCGTCCGGGACAGGGGCTGGCTACACCTTC. Translation gives CASSPSGTGAGYTF.

The CDR3 DNA is TGTGCCAGCAGTGAAGGGGGCAGGAAAGTCTACGAGCAGTACGTC. Amino acids: CASSEGGRKVYEQYV. J is TRBJ2-7 and V is TRBV2; possibly TRBD1 for D (5 bases). This CDR3 has 15 amino acids. Trimming stripped 1 base from V and 3 bases from J, with 13 bases between. Germline V gene lookup returns CDR1 SNHLY and CDR2 FYNNEI.

The chain uses TRBV25-1 and TRBJ1-2; perhaps TRBD1 as D (5 bases). The ends were cut back, 6 bases at V and 1 base at J, with 9 bases in the middle. Germline CDR1 is MGHDK and CDR2 is SYGVNS. The CDR3 length is 13 residues. Written as DNA, the CDR3 is TGTGCCAGCAGCCAGACAGTTAACTATGGCTACACCTTC. This translates into CASSQTVNYGYTF.

J is TRBJ1-2 and V is TRBV5-6, with TRBD1 matching 8 bases. Germline trimming cut 0 bases from V and 4 bases from J; bases unmatched to any gene: 5. Germline V gene data show CDR1 as SGHDT and CDR2 as YYEEEE. The length of the CDR3 is 15 residues. The CDR3 DNA reads TGTGCCAGCAGCTTGGACAGGGGGAACCTCTATGGCTACACCTTC. It is translated as CASSLDRGNLYGYTF.

The V call is TRBV5-6, the J call TRBJ1-1; 8 positions agree with TRBD1. The junction had 7 bases not matched to a gene; V was cut back by 7 bases and J by 5 bases. The CDR3 is 13 amino acids. The germline V gene has CDR1 SGHDT and CDR2 YYEEEE. The CDR3 loop is CASAGGAGTEAFF. The CDR3 region has the DNA TGTGCCAGCGCAGGGGGCGCGGGGACTGAAGCTTTCTTT.

The chain employs TRBV3-1 (or the pseudogene TRBV3-2) and TRBJ1-6; D call uncertain. V was pared by 1 base and J by 7 bases, with 8 bases between. CDR3 length: 14 residues. Looked up from germline, CDR1 is LGHDT and CDR2 is YNNKEL (reference sequence). For the CDR3, the DNA is TGTGCCAGCAGCCAAGTCCCGTCGAATTCACCCCTCCACTTT. Its protein product is CASSQVPSNSPLHF.

This rearrangement joins TRBV4-1 to TRBJ2-2, with 10 bases matching TRBD2. The germline V gene encodes CDR1 MGHRA and CDR2 YSYEKL. Trimming took 4 bases from V and 5 from J; bases not matched to a gene: 16. The CDR3 loop spans 19 amino acids. This chain's CDR3 is CASSRIRAGGRVKTGELFF. CDR3 bases: TGCGCCAGCAGCCGTATCAGAGCGGGGGGGCGAGTGAAGACCGGGGAGCTGTTTTTT.

The chain uses TRBV9 and TRBJ2-6, with D possibly TRBD1 on 6 matching bases. V lost 5 bases and J lost 4, with 13 bases in between. The CDR3 is 15 amino acids. Looked up from germline, CDR1 is SGDLS and CDR2 is YYNGEE. Here the CDR3 DNA reads TGTGCCAGCAGTCTTCAGGGGTACGGGGCCAACGTCCTGACTTTC. Translation: CASSLQGYGANVLTF.

The chain uses TRBV6-5 and TRBJ1-4; TRBD1 might be the D (5 bases). The germline V gene has CDR1 MNHEY and CDR2 SVGAGI. V lost 8 bases and J lost 7, with 20 bases in between. The CDR3 runs to 15 residues. As DNA, the CDR3 is TGTGCCAGCGCTACAAGTTGGGGCGTCGGTGAAAAACTGTTTTTT. Protein sequence: CASATSWGVGEKLFF.